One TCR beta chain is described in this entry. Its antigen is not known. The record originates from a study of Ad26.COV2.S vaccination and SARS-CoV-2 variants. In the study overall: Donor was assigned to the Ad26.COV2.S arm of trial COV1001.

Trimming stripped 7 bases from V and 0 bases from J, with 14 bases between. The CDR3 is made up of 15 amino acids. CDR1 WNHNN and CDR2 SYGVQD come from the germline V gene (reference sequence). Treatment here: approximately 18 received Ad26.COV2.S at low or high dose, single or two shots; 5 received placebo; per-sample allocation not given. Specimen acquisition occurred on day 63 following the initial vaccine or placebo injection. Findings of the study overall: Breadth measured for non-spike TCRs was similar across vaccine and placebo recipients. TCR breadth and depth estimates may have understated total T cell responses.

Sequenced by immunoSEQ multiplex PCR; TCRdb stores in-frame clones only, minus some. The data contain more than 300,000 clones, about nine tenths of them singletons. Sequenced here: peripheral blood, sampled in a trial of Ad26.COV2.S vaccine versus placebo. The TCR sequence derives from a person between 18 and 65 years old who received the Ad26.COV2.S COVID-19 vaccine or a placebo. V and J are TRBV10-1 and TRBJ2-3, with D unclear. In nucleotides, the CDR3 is TGCGCCAGCAAGTTCAGAACATATAGCACAGATACGCAGTATTTT. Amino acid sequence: CASKFRTYSTDTQYF.